A selection of T cell receptor beta chains follows, all from one sample in a study of OX40 agonist ivuxolimab in advanced cancers. Repertoires were generated with immunoSEQ multiplex PCR, while TCRdb's copy carries only in-frame clones and drops some. In the table there are approximately 81,000 clones, around 83% of which are singletons. Sequences were derived from CD4+ or CD8+ T cells sorted from blood, sampled in a trial of the OX40 agonist ivuxolimab. These receptors all come from an adult with an advanced solid tumor such as melanoma, head and neck, liver or kidney cancer. CDR3s include the opening cysteine and the closing phenylalanine or tryptophan. A D gene is named only where the DNA matches it firmly. The size of a clone is reported for some rows only, either as once, few or many, or as a class for expanded clones.

clone_size	v_call	d_call	cdr3_length	j_call	cdr3_aa	cdr3_nt
.	TRBV4-3	.	15	TRBJ2-7	CASSINVGGAYEQYF	TGCGCCAGCAGCATCAACGTGGGCGGAGCCTACGAGCAGTACTTC
.	TRBV9	TRBD2	16	TRBJ2-3	CASSVDGSGGADTQYF	TGTGCCAGCAGCGTAGACGGTAGCGGGGGTGCAGATACGCAGTATTTT
.	TRBV30	.	15	TRBJ2-6	CAWSVIGAGANVLTF	TGTGCCTGGAGTGTAATCGGGGCTGGGGCCAACGTCCTGACTTTC
.	TRBV25-1	.	13	TRBJ1-2	CASAGGPGGGYTF	TGTGCCAGCGCGGGAGGACCCGGGGGTGGCTACACCTTC
.	TRBV2	.	12	TRBJ2-1	CASHWDQDEQFF	TGTGCCAGCCATTGGGATCAGGATGAGCAGTTCTTC
.	TRBV20-1	.	11	TRBJ2-7	CSAGEESEQYF	TGCAGTGCGGGAGAAGAGAGCGAGCAGTACTTC
.	TRBV4-3	TRBD1	15	TRBJ2-1	CASSQADRGPNEQFF	TGCGCCAGCAGCCAGGCGGACAGGGGGCCCAATGAGCAGTTCTTC
.	TRBV7-9	.	15	TRBJ1-1	CASSWSTATNTEAFF	TGTGCCAGCAGCTGGTCGACAGCCACGAACACTGAAGCTTTCTTT
.	TRBV7-8	TRBD1	18	TRBJ1-3	CASSFGSGGLSSGNTIYF	TGTGCCAGCAGCTTCGGCTCAGGGGGCCTGAGCTCTGGAAACACCATATATTTT
.	TRBV5-6	TRBD1	15	TRBJ2-1	CASSRTGGTYNEQFF	TGTGCCAGCAGCCGGACAGGGGGCACCTACAATGAGCAGTTCTTC
.	TRBV7-2	.	14	TRBJ2-5	CASSLRLSSGTQYF	TGTGCCAGCAGCTTAAGGCTATCCTCGGGGACCCAGTACTTC
.	TRBV6-5	.	11	TRBJ2-1	CASSYGQGEFF	TGTGCCAGCAGTTACGGCCAGGGTGAGTTCTTC
.	TRBV18	.	16	TRBJ1-3	CASSPGTASSGNTIYF	TGTGCCAGCTCACCCGGGACCGCTAGTTCTGGAAACACCATATATTTT
.	TRBV19	TRBD1	13	TRBJ1-1	CASSIDRGTEAFF	TGTGCCAGTAGTATTGACAGGGGAACTGAAGCTTTCTTT
.	TRBV6-5	TRBD1	15	TRBJ1-4	CASSSRQGLLEKLFF	TGTGCCAGCAGCAGCCGACAGGGATTGTTGGAAAAACTGTTTTTT
.	TRBV28	.	15	TRBJ2-3	CASSLKGWIADTQYF	TGTGCCAGCAGTTTGAAGGGATGGATTGCAGATACGCAGTATTTT
once	TRBV18	.	15	TRBJ2-3	CASSPFQDATDTQYF	TGTGCCAGCTCACCATTTCAGGACGCCACAGATACGCAGTATTTT
.	TRBV7-2	.	15	TRBJ1-2	CASSTSGPLIYGYTF	TGTGCCAGCAGCACTAGCGGGCCGCTGATCTATGGCTACACCTTC
.	TRBV6-4	.	17	TRBJ1-2	CASSTEPTGTQGYGYTF	TGTGCCAGCAGTACAGAACCCACAGGGACGCAAGGCTATGGCTACACCTTC
once	TRBV10-2	.	15	TRBJ2-2	CASSLSGVNTGELFF	TGCGCCAGCAGTCTATCGGGGGTTAACACCGGGGAGCTGTTTTTT
.	TRBV5-4	TRBD1	15	TRBJ2-7	CASSGEGQGRSVSYF	TGTGCCAGCAGCGGGGAAGGACAGGGGCGCTCCGTTTCGTACTTC
few	TRBV7-2	.	12	TRBJ1-2	CASSRETDGYTF	TGTGCCAGCAGCAGGGAAACTGATGGCTACACCTTC
.	TRBV4-2	.	18	TRBJ2-4	CASSQGDFGALAKNIQYF	TGTGCCAGCAGCCAAGGGGACTTTGGGGCCTTAGCCAAAAACATTCAGTACTTC
.	TRBV4-1	.	16	TRBJ2-3	CASSPPLAKSPDTQYF	TGCGCCAGCAGCCCGCCTTTAGCAAAGAGCCCAGATACGCAGTATTTT
once	TRBV5-6	.	11	TRBJ1-1	CASSLDTEAFF	TGTGCCAGCAGCTTGGACACTGAAGCTTTCTTT
.	TRBV9	TRBD2	17	TRBJ2-5	CASTAGLAGGYQETQYF	TGTGCCAGCACCGCGGGACTAGCGGGGGGGTACCAAGAGACCCAGTACTTC
.	TRBV30	.	14	TRBJ1-1	CAWRSEGLNTEAFF	TGTGCCTGGCGCTCAGAGGGGCTGAACACTGAAGCTTTCTTT
.	TRBV11-3	.	14	TRBJ2-1	CASSFDGNGNEQFF	TGTGCCAGCAGCTTTGACGGAAATGGGAATGAGCAGTTCTTC
.	TRBV19	.	13	TRBJ2-2	CASSIGAKGELFF	TGTGCCAGTAGTATAGGGGCCAAGGGGGAGCTGTTTTTT
.	TRBV6-5	.	14	TRBJ2-7	CASSEVTSVYEQYF	TGTGCCAGCAGTGAAGTTACCTCAGTATACGAGCAGTACTTC
.	TRBV4-3	.	14	TRBJ2-7	CASSYGTGTYEQYF	TGCGCCAGCAGCTATGGGACTGGAACCTACGAGCAGTACTTC
.	TRBV11-3	TRBD1	15	TRBJ2-1	CASSLGRGQYNEQFF	TGTGCCAGCAGCTTAGGCAGGGGGCAGTACAATGAGCAGTTCTTC
.	TRBV4-2	TRBD1	13	TRBJ1-2	CASSQDKGDRNTF	TGTGCCAGCAGCCAAGATAAAGGGGACAGAAACACCTTC
few	TRBV5-8	.	15	TRBJ1-2	CASSHKGRQSYGYTF	TGTGCCAGCAGCCATAAAGGGCGCCAGAGCTATGGCTACACCTTC
.	TRBV10-3	.	15	TRBJ1-1	CAIREGGEPNTEAFF	TGTGCCATCAGGGAGGGAGGTGAGCCGAACACTGAAGCTTTCTTT
once	TRBV14	.	14	TRBJ2-7	CASSQVGEANRQYF	TGTGCCAGCAGCCAAGTGGGGGAGGCGAACAGACAGTACTTC
.	TRBV6-1	.	15	TRBJ2-7	CASTMTSGQTYEQYF	TGTGCCAGCACCATGACGTCGGGGCAAACCTACGAGCAGTACTTC
once	TRBV6-5	TRBD1	14	TRBJ1-1	CASSLGQGGTEAFF	TGTGCCAGCAGTTTGGGACAGGGGGGCACTGAAGCTTTCTTT
.	TRBV30	.	12	TRBJ2-5	CAWMFGGKTQYF	TGTGCCTGGATGTTTGGGGGTAAGACCCAGTACTTC
once	TRBV6-5	TRBD2	15	TRBJ2-1	CASSRTSGTYNEQFF	TGTGCCAGCAGCCGCACTAGCGGGACTTACAATGAGCAGTTCTTC
.	TRBV5-4	.	13	TRBJ2-5	CASSADSHQTQYF	TGTGCCAGCAGCGCGGACTCACATCAGACCCAGTACTTC
few	TRBV2	TRBD1	14	TRBJ1-1	CASSGTGVNTEAFF	TGTGCCAGCAGTGGGACAGGGGTGAACACTGAAGCTTTCTTT
once	TRBV6-1	TRBD2	18	TRBJ2-3	CASSEFRRTSGRIDTQYF	TGTGCCAGCAGTGAATTTCGGAGGACTAGCGGGAGAATCGATACGCAGTATTTT
.	TRBV30	.	13	TRBJ1-6	CAFQWPTNSPLHF	TGTGCCTTCCAATGGCCGACGAATTCACCCCTCCACTTT
.	TRBV19	.	14	TRBJ1-6	CASSVGRDNSPLHF	TGTGCCAGTAGTGTGGGACGGGATAATTCACCCCTCCACTTT
.	TRBV13	TRBD1	15	TRBJ2-7	CASSPQGSRSYEQYF	TGTGCCAGCAGCCCACAGGGGTCCCGCTCCTACGAGCAGTACTTC
.	TRBV5-1	TRBD1	19	TRBJ2-4	CASSLDRTGKGLAKNIQYF	TGCGCCAGCAGCTTGGATCGGACAGGGAAAGGACTAGCCAAAAACATTCAGTACTTC
.	TRBV19	.	13	TRBJ1-5	CASSMEGNQPQHF	TGTGCCAGTAGTATGGAAGGAAATCAGCCCCAGCATTTT
.	TRBV7-2	.	17	TRBJ1-2	CASSLVEVRGVGYGYTF	TGTGCCAGCAGCTTAGTAGAGGTTCGGGGGGTTGGTTATGGCTACACCTTC
.	TRBV9	.	15	TRBJ2-5	CASSTHPSAQETQYF	TGTGCCAGCAGCACACACCCTAGCGCCCAAGAGACCCAGTACTTC
.	TRBV6-6	TRBD1	13	TRBJ2-3	CASLDRGTDTQYF	TGTGCCAGCTTGGACAGGGGAACAGATACGCAGTATTTT
.	TRBV5-4	.	13	TRBJ2-7	CASSLAYAYEQYF	TGTGCCAGCAGCTTGGCCTATGCCTACGAGCAGTACTTC
.	TRBV5-1	TRBD1	13	TRBJ1-2	CASSRGQDYGYTF	TGCGCCAGCAGCCGGGGACAGGACTATGGCTACACCTTC
.	TRBV5-4	TRBD1	14	TRBJ1-6	CASSPGQTNSPLHF	TGTGCCAGCAGCCCGGGACAGACAAATTCACCCCTCCACTTT
.	TRBV5-6	.	14	TRBJ2-6	CASSFISGANVLTF	TGTGCCAGCAGCTTCATCTCTGGGGCCAACGTCCTGACTTTC
.	TRBV6-1	TRBD2	16	TRBJ2-3	CASRERAGVSPDTQYF	TGTGCCAGCAGGGAAAGAGCGGGGGTTAGCCCAGATACGCAGTATTTT
.	TRBV6-4	.	14	TRBJ1-5	CASSDSGGSQPQHF	TGTGCCAGCAGTGACTCTGGGGGGTCTCAGCCCCAGCATTTT
once	TRBV6-5	.	15	TRBJ1-6	CASSPNGAGNSPLHF	TGTGCCAGCAGCCCTAACGGGGCCGGTAATTCACCCCTCCACTTT
.	TRBV5-4	.	15	TRBJ2-6	CASSSTESGANVLTF	TGTGCCAGCAGCTCGACAGAGAGTGGGGCCAACGTCCTGACTTTC